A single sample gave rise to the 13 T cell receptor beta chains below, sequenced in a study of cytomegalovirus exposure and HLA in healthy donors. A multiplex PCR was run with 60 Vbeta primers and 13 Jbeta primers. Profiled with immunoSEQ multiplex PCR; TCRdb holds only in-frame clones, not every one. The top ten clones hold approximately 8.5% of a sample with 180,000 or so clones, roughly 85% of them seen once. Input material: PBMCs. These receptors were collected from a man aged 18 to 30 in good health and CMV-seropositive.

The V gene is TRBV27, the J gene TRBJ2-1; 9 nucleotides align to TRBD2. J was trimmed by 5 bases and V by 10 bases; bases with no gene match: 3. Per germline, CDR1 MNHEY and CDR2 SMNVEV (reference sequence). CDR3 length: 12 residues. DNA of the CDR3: TGTGCCATCAGCGGGGGGAACAATGAGCAGTTCTTC. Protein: CAISGGNNEQFF.

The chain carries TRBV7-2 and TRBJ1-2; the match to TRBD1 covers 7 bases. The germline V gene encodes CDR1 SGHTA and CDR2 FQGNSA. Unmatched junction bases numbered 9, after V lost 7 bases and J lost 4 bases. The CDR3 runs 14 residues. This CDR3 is CASTSPGQLYGYTF. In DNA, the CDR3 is TGTGCCAGCACGTCACCGGGACAGCTCTATGGCTACACCTTC.

The CDR3 loop is CASSPPGQGQGQPQHF. CDR3 in DNA: TGTGCCAGCTCACCACCTGGACAGGGGCAGGGCCAGCCCCAGCATTTT. The chain has TRBV18 and TRBJ1-5; TRBD1 aligns across 9 bases. The germline gives CDR1 KGHSH, CDR2 LQKENI. After removal of 0 bases from V and 7 bases from J, the junction contained 7 bases not matched to a gene. The CDR3 is made up of 16 amino acids.

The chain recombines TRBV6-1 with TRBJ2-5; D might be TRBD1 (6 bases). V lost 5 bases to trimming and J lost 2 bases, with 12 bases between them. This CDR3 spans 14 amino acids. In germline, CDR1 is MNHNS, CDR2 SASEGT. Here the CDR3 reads CASSNWGPQETQYF. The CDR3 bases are TGTGCCAGCAGTAATTGGGGGCCTCAAGAGACCCAGTACTTC.

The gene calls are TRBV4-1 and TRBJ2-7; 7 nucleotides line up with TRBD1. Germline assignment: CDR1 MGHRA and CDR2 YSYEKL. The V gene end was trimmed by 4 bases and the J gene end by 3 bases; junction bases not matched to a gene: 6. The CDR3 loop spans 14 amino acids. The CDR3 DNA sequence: TGCGCCAGCAGCCCAACAGGGGCACTCTACGAGCAGTACTTC. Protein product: CASSPTGALYEQYF.

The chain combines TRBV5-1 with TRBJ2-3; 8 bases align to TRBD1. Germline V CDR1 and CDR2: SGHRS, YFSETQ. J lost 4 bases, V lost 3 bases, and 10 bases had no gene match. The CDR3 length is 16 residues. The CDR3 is CASSSEPGQVSDTQYF. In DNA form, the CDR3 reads TGCGCCAGCAGCTCTGAACCGGGACAGGTTTCAGATACGCAGTATTTT.

The CDR3 protein is CASSLTGGVNEQYF. CDR3 in DNA: TGTGCCAGTAGTTTGACAGGGGGTGTAAACGAGCAGTACTTC. The chain carries TRBV19 and TRBJ2-7; TRBD1 matches 9 bases. The V gene end was trimmed by 5 bases and the J gene end by 5 bases; junction bases not matched to a gene: 7. The CDR3 contains 14 residues. CDR1 is LNHDA, CDR2 SQIVND, per germline (reference sequence).

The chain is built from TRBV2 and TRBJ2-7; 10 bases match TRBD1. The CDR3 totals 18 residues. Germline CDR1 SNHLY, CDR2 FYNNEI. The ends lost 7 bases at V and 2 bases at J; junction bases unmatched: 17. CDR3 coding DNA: TGTGCCAGCACGGCCAACCGGGACAGGGGTCAAAAAACCTACGAGCAGTACTTC. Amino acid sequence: CASTANRDRGQKTYEQYF.

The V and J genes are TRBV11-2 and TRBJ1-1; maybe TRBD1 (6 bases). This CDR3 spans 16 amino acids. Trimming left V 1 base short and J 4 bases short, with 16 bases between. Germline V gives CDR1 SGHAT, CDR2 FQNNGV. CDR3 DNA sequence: TGTGCCAGCAGCTTAGGGCGGGGGCAGGCGGGCACTGAAGCTTTCTTT. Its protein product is CASSLGRGQAGTEAFF.

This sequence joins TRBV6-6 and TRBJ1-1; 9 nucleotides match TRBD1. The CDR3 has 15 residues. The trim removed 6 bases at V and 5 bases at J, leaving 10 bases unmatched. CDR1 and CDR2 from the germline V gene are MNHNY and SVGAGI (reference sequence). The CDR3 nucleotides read TGTGCCAGCAGGGAAACAGGGGGCAGAGGGACTGAAGCTTTCTTT. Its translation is CASRETGGRGTEAFF.

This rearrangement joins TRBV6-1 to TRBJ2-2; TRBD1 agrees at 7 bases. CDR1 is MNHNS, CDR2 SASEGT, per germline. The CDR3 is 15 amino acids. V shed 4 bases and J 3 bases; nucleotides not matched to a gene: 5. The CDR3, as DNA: TGTGCCAGCAGTGGCCGACAGGGCTACACCGGGGAGCTGTTTTTT. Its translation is CASSGRQGYTGELFF.

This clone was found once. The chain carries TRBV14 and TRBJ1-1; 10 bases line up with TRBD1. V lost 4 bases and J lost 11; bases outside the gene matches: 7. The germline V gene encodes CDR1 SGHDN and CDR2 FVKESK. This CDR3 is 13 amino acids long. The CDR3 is CASSPWTGGEAFF. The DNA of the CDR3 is TGTGCCAGCAGCCCCTGGACAGGGGGGGAGGCTTTCTTT.

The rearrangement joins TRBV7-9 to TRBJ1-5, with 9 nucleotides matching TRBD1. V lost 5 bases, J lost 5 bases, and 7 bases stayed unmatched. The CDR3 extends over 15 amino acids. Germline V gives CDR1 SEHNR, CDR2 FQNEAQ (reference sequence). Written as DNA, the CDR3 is TGTGCCAGCAGCGGAGAGGACAGGGGCGATCAGCCCCAGCATTTT. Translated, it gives CASSGEDRGDQPQHF.